This T cell receptor beta chain originates from a study of PD-L1 blockade in urothelial cancer. Assay used: immunoSEQ multiplex PCR; TCRdb lists only in-frame clones, some missing. Altogether some 30,000 clones are present, around 87% being singletons, with the ten largest covering approximately 1.8%. In germline, CDR1 is LNHDA, CDR2 SQIVND (reference sequence). V trimming: 2 bases; J trimming: 3 bases; junction bases outside the gene matches: 3. The CDR3 sequence is 14 residues long. The sample was PBMCs, taken around atezolizumab (anti-PD-L1) treatment. The rearrangement links TRBV19 to TRBJ2-5; 7 nucleotides align to TRBD2. This TCR came from a man in his fifties with urothelial cancer. The CDR3 DNA follows: TGTGCCAGTAGTATACTGGGGACTAAAGAGACCCAGTACTTC. It translates to CASSILGTKETQYF.